This is a list of T cell receptor beta chains from one sample in a study of CD8 T cells in Susac syndrome. TCRdb passed the immunoSEQ multiplex PCR reads through MiXCR, listing each CDR3 protein once. The profile covers fewer than 200,000 distinct CDR3 sequences, with 95% appearing a single time and 0.16% taken by the ten largest. Sequenced input: CD8+ T cells from PBMCs. All receptors come from a human donor with multiple sclerosis. CDR3s include the opening cysteine and the closing phenylalanine or tryptophan. D genes are given only for firm matches. A row's size may be missing; if present it is once, few, many or a size class.

j_gene	d_gene	abundance	v_gene	CDR3aa	CDR3nt
TRBJ2-7	TRBD2	NA	TRBV2	CASRTQLADLLEQYF	TGTGCCAGCAGGACCCAGCTAGCGGATCTCCTCGAGCAGTACTTC
TRBJ2-3	TRBD2	NA	TRBV27	CASSFSGNPPDAQYF	TGTGCCAGCAGTTTCAGCGGGAATCCCCCGGATGCGCAGTATTTT
TRBJ2-5	NA	NA	TRBV29-1	CSVPTDRTQYF	TGCAGCGTTCCAACCGATCGGACCCAGTACTTC
TRBJ1-2	NA	NA	TRBV7-9	CASSEGSGDGVYYTF	TGTGCCAGCAGCGAAGGATCTGGGGATGGTGTATACTACACCTTC
TRBJ2-1	NA	NA	TRBV12-3/TRBV12-4	CASSFWGTNNEQFF	TGTGCCAGCAGTTTTTGGGGCACGAACAATGAGCAGTTCTTC
TRBJ2-3	NA	NA	TRBV12-3/TRBV12-4	CASTPAERSTDTQYF	TGTGCCAGCACCCCGGCAGAGAGGAGCACAGATACGCAGTATTTT
TRBJ2-1	TRBD1	NA	TRBV5-6	CASSLYTGTGMNEQFF	TGTGCCAGCAGCTTGTACACCGGGACAGGGATGAATGAGCAGTTCTTC
TRBJ2-3	TRBD2	NA	TRBV28	CASSFPAGLAGSPISTDTQYF	TGTGCCAGCAGTTTCCCCGCGGGGTTAGCGGGTAGCCCGATCAGCACAGATACGCAGTATTTT
TRBJ1-2	NA	NA	TRBV5-1	CASSLEGAGGYTF	TGCGCCAGCAGCTTGGAGGGAGCGGGTGGCTACACCTTC
TRBJ2-7	NA	NA	TRBV5-1	CASSPPATGPTYEQYF	TGCGCCAGCAGCCCACCCGCGACAGGCCCAACCTACGAGCAGTACTTC
TRBJ1-2	NA	NA	TRBV5-1	CASSLGGGDYGYTF	TGCGCCAGCAGCCTTGGGGGAGGGGACTATGGCTACACCTTC
TRBJ1-5	TRBD1	once	TRBV20-1	CSASGQGNQPQHF	TGCAGTGCTAGCGGACAGGGGAATCAGCCCCAGCATTTT
TRBJ2-1	NA	NA	TRBV20-1	CSARDLDEGDEQFF	TGCAGTGCTAGAGATCTAGATGAAGGCGATGAGCAGTTCTTC